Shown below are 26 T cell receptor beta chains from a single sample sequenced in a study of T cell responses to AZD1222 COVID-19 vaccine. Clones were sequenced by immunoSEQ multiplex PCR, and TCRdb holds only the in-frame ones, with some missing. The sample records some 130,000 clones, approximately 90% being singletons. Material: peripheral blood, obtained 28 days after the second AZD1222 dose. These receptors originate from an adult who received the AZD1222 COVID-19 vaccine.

As DNA, the CDR3 is TGTGCCAGCAGGTACAGTGGCACCATATATTTT. Amino acid sequence: CASRYSGTIYF. The V and J genes are TRBV25-1 and TRBJ1-3; D not certain. The germline V gene encodes CDR1 MGHDK and CDR2 SYGVNS. V dropped 6 bases and J dropped 9 bases, with 9 bases sitting between them. The CDR3 totals 11 residues.

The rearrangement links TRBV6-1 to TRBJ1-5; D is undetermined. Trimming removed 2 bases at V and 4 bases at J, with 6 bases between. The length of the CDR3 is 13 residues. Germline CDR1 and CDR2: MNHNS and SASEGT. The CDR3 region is CASSERENQPQHF. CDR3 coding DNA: TGTGCCAGCAGTGAAAGAGAAAATCAGCCCCAGCATTTT.

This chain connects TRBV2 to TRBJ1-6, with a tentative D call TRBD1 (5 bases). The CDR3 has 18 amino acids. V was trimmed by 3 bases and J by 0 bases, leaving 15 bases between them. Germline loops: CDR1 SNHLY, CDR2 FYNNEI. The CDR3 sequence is CASSEGMRGSSYNSPLHF. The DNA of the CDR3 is TGTGCCAGCAGTGAGGGGATGCGGGGCAGCTCCTATAATTCACCCCTCCACTTT.

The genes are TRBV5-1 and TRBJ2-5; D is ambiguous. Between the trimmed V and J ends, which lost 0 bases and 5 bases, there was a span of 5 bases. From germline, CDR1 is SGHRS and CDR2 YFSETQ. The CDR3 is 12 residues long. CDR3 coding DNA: TGCGCCAGCAGCTTGGATCGGGAGACCCAGTACTTC. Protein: CASSLDRETQYF.

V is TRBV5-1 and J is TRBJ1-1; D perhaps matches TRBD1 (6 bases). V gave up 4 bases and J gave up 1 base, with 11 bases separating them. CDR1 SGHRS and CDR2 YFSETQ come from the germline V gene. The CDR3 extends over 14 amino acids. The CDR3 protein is CASSPQGPNTEAFF. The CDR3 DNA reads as TGCGCCAGCAGCCCACAGGGACCGAACACTGAAGCTTTCTTT.

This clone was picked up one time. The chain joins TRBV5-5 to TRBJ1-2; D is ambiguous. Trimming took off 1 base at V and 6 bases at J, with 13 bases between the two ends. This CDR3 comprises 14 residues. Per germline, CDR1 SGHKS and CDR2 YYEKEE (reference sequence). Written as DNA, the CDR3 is TGTGCCAGCAGCTTGCCAGGTCTCTGGAATGGCTACACCTTC. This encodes CASSLPGLWNGYTF.

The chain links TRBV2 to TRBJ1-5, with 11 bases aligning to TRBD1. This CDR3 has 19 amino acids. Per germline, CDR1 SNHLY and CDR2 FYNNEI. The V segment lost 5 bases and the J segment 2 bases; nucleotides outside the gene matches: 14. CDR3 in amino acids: CASSSPGQGERLRNQPQHF. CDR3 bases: TGTGCCAGCAGTTCGCCGGGACAGGGGGAGAGGCTACGCAATCAGCCCCAGCATTTT. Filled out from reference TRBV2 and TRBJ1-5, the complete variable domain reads EPEVTQTPSHQVTQMGQEVILRCVPISNHLYFYWYRQILGQKVEFLVSFYNNEISEKSEIFDDQFSVERPDGSNFTLKIRSTKLEDSAMYFCASSSPGQGERLRNQPQHFGDGTRLSIL.

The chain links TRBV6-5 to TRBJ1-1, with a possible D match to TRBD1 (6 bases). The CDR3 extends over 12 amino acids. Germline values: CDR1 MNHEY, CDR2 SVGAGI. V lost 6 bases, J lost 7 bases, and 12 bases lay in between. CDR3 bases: TGTGCCAGCAGACGCGGGACAAGTGAAGCTTTCTTT. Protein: CASRRGTSEAFF.

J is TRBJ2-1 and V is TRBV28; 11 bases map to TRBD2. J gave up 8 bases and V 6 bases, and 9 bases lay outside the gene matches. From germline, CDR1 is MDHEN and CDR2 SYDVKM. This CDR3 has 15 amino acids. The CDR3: CASSPLAGGMHEQFF. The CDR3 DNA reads TGTGCCAGCAGCCCCTTAGCGGGAGGGATGCATGAGCAGTTCTTC.

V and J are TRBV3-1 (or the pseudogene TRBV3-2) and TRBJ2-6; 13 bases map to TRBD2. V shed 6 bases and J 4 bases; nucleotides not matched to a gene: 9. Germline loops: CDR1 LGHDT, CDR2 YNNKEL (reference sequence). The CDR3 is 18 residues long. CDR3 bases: TGTGCCAGCAGTCCGAGGACTAGCGGGAGCCCCGGGGCCAACGTCCTGACTTTC. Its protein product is CASSPRTSGSPGANVLTF.

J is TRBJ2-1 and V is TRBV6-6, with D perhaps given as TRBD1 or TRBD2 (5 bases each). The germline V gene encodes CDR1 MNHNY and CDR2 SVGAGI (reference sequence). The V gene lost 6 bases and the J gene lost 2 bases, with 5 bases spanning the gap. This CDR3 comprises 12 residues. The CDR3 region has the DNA TGTGCCAGCAGGGGGGCCTACAATGAGCAGTTCTTC. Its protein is CASRGAYNEQFF.

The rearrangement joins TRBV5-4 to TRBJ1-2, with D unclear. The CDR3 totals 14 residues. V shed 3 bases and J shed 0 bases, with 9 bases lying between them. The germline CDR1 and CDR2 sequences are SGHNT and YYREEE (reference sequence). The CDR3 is CASSSKTSNYGYTF. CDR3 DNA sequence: TGTGCCAGCAGCTCCAAGACATCTAACTATGGCTACACCTTC.

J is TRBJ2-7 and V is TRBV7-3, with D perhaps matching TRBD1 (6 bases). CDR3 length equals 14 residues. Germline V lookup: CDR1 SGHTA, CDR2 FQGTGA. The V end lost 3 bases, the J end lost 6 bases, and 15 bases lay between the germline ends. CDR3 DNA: TGTGCCAGCAGCTTGGTTGGGGGCTCGGGCGAGCAGTACTTC. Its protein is CASSLVGGSGEQYF.

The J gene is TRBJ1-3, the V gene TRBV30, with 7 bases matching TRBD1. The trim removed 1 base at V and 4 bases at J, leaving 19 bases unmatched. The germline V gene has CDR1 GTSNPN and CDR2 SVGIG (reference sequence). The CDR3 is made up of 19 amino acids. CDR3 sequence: CAWSAWRQGSLSPGNTIYF. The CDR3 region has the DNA TGTGCCTGGAGTGCCTGGAGACAGGGATCGTTATCTCCCGGAAACACCATATATTTT. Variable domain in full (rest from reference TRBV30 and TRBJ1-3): SQTIHQWPATLVQPVGSPLSLECTVEGTSNPNLYWYRQAAGRGLQLLFYSVGIGQISSEVPQNLSASRPQDRQFILSSKKLLLSDSGFYLCAWSAWRQGSLSPGNTIYFGEGSWLTVV.

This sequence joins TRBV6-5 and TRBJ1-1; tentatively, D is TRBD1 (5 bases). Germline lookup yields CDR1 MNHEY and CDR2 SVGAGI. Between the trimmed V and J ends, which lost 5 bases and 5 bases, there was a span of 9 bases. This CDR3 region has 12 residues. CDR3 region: CASSPQGTEAFF. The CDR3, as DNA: TGTGCCAGCAGTCCCCAGGGAACTGAAGCTTTCTTT.

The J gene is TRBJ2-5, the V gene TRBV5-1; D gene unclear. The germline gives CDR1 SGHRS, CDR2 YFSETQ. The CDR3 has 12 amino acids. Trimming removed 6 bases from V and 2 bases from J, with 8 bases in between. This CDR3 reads CASTPNQETQYF. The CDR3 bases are TGCGCCAGCACCCCGAATCAAGAGACCCAGTACTTC.

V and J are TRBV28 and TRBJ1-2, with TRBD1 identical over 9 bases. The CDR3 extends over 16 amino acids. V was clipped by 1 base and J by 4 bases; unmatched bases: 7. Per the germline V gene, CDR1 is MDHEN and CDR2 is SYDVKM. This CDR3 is CASSLSPSTGGYGYTF. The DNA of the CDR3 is TGTGCCAGCAGTTTATCCCCATCGACAGGGGGCTATGGCTACACCTTC.

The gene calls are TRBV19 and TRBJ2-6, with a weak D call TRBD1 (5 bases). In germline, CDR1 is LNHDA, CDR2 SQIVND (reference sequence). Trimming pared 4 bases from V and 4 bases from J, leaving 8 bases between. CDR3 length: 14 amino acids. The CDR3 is CASSTGFGANVLTF. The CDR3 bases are TGTGCCAGTAGTACAGGGTTCGGGGCCAACGTCCTGACTTTC. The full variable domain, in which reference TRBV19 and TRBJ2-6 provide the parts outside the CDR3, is DGGITQSPKYLFRKEGQNVTLSCEQNLNHDAMYWYRQDPGQGLRLIYYSQIVNDFQKGDIAEGYSVSREKKESFPLTVTSAQKNPTAFYLCASSTGFGANVLTFGAGSRLTVL.

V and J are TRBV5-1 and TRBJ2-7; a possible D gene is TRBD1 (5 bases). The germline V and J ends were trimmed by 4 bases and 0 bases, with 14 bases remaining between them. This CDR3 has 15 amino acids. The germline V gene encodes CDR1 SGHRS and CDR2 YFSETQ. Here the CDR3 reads CASSPPDTHSYEQYF. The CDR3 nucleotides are TGCGCCAGCAGCCCTCCGGACACGCACTCCTACGAGCAGTACTTC.

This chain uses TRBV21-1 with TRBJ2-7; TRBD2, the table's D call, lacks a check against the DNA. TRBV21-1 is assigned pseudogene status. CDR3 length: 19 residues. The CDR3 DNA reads TGTGCCAGCAATTACCCCCATCGACTAGCGCTTCCCGACTCCTACGAGCAGTACTTC. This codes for CASNYPHRLALPDSYEQYF.

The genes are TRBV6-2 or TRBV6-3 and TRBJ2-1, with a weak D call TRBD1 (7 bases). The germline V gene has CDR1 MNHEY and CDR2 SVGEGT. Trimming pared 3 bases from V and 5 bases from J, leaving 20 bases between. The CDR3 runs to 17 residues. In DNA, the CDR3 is TGTGCCAGCAGTTATACTCAGGGGGGTCTTCCAGACAATGAGCAGTTCTTC. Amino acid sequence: CASSYTQGGLPDNEQFF.

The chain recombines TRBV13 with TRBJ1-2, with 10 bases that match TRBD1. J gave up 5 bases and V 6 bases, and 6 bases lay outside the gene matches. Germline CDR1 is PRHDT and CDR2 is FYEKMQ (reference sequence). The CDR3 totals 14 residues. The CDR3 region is CASRRQGALYGYTF. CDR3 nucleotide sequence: TGTGCCAGCAGGCGACAGGGGGCCTTATATGGCTACACCTTC.

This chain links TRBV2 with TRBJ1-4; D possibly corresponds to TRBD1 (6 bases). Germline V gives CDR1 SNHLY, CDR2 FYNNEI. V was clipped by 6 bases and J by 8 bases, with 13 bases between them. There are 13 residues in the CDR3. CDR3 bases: TGTGCCAGCAGCTTGGGACATAACGAAAAACTGTTTTTT. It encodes CASSLGHNEKLFF.

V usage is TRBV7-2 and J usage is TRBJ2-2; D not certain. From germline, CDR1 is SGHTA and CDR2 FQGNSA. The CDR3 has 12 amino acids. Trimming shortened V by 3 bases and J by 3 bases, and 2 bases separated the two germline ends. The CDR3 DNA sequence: TGTGCCAGCAGCTTGTACACCGGGGAGCTGTTTTTT. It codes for CASSLYTGELFF.

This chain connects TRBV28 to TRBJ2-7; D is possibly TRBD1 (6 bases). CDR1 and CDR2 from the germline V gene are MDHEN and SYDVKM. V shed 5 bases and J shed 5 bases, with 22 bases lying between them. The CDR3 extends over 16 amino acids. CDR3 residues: CASSIYHRAVGHEQYF. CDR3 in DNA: TGTGCCAGCAGTATCTACCACAGGGCCGTTGGTCACGAGCAGTACTTC.

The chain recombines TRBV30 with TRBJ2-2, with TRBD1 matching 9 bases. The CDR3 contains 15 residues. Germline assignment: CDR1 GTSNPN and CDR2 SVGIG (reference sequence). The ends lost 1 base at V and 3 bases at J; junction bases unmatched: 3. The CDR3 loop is CAWSDGQGYTGELFF. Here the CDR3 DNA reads TGTGCCTGGAGTGACGGACAGGGGTACACCGGGGAGCTGTTTTTT.